This record covers a single T cell receptor beta chain. The CDR3 runs 16 residues. Reanalyzing the 5' RACE reads, TCRdb keeps one entry per CDR3 protein, without DNA. The sample features some 200,000 distinct CDR3 sequences, with 7.7% in its top ten. This record comes from a study of monozygotic twins with inflammatory bowel disease. V gene TRBV12-3 or TRBV12-4 combines with J gene TRBJ1-5. This clonotype originated in a human donor with ulcerative colitis or Crohn's disease, or a healthy co-twin of an affected twin (not recorded which). The sequenced material came from blood. This chain's CDR3 is CASSPSRDGLNQPQHF.